This T cell receptor beta chain was sequenced in a study of radiotherapy plus CTLA-4 blockade in lung cancer. This table comes from immunoSEQ multiplex PCR, and its TCRdb copy is limited to in-frame clones, with some not included. This sample has more than 60,000 clones, with less than 85% found just once. The CDR3 runs to 15 residues. V gave up 7 bases and J gave up 1 base; unmatched junction bases: 7. In germline, CDR1 is MNHNY, CDR2 SVGAGI (reference sequence). The receptor's source is a human donor with non-small cell lung cancer who had a complete response to radiotherapy plus ipilimumab. Sequenced material: peripheral blood, taken from a patient treated with radiotherapy plus ipilimumab. This rearrangement joins TRBV6-6 to TRBJ2-1; 7 bases map to TRBD2. CDR3 region: CASIYGEGSYNEQFF. In DNA, the CDR3 is TGTGCCAGCATCTACGGGGAGGGGTCCTACAATGAGCAGTTCTTC.